Listed below are T cell receptor beta chains from one sample, sequenced in a study of T-cell reconstitution after alpha-beta-depleted transplantation in children. TCRdb itself ran the PCR reads through MiXCR, one entry per CDR3 protein. The sample holds fewer than 400,000 distinct CDR3 sequences, 20% seen once. The material was PBMCs from the stem cell graft donor, obtained from the stem cell graft. These receptor sequences come from a human donor who donated a stem cell graft to a child with acute myeloid leukemia. CDR3s include the opening cysteine and the closing phenylalanine or tryptophan. The D gene is left open where the match is weak.

V	J	D	CDR3
TRBV12-3/TRBV12-4	TRBJ2-7	NA	CASSLDRQKQYF
TRBV5-1	TRBJ2-3	NA	CASSLQAPAGSGTDTQYF
TRBV7-9	TRBJ1-3	NA	CASSLGGGSGNTIYF
TRBV5-6	TRBJ2-3	NA	CASSLVPGADTQYF
TRBV2	TRBJ2-7	NA	CASRVQAYEQYF
TRBV28	TRBJ2-1	NA	CASRGGSVNEQFF
TRBV4-1	TRBJ1-5	NA	CASSSRALEDQPQHF
TRBV18	TRBJ2-7	NA	CASSPGRGDSYEQYF
TRBV7-9	TRBJ2-1	TRBD2	CASSHLAGAHNEQFF
TRBV12-3/TRBV12-4	TRBJ2-1	NA	CASIPTLRVGGKQFF
TRBV6-5	TRBJ2-5	NA	CASSYNPYQETQYF
TRBV7-8	TRBJ2-5	NA	CASSLGGEQTQYF
TRBV12-3/TRBV12-4	TRBJ2-7	NA	CASSPNPYEQYF
TRBV7-2	TRBJ1-2	NA	CASSLTGLMSYGYTF
TRBV7-9	TRBJ1-1	TRBD1	CASSPGGMNTEAFF
TRBV28	TRBJ2-3	TRBD2	CASRSLTSGGGTDTQYF
TRBV5-1	TRBJ2-7	NA	CASSNYYEQYF
TRBV25-1	TRBJ2-5	TRBD2	CASMGLTHQETQYF
TRBV7-6	TRBJ2-5	NA	CASSLGPKETQYF
TRBV10-3	TRBJ2-5	NA	CAISAGLGLQETQYF
TRBV20-1	TRBJ2-5	NA	CSARGEGGGETQYF
TRBV7-2	TRBJ2-1	TRBD2	CASSLSSLAGDNEQFF
TRBV6-2/TRBV6-3	TRBJ1-5	NA	CASSYSSVSGNQPQHF
TRBV7-2	TRBJ1-2	TRBD1	CASSFRQGWDGGYTF
TRBV29-1	TRBJ2-1	TRBD2	CSSLWEGEQFF
TRBV11-1	TRBJ2-1	NA	CASSLVESLASSYNEQFF
TRBV5-1	TRBJ2-5	NA	CASSFSPSETQYF
TRBV15	TRBJ2-4	NA	CATSPGGLALAKNIQYF
TRBV12-3/TRBV12-4	TRBJ1-2	NA	CASSYPGLTSYGYTF
TRBV7-6	TRBJ2-7	TRBD2	CASSPGAGERSYEQYF
TRBV29-1	TRBJ2-7	TRBD2	CSVRDSGIYEQYF
TRBV4-3	TRBJ2-7	TRBD2	CASSQDAGEFREQYF
TRBV7-2	TRBJ2-3	NA	CASSFHNLAVKDTQYF
TRBV7-6	TRBJ2-1	NA	CASSLVASGYNEQFF